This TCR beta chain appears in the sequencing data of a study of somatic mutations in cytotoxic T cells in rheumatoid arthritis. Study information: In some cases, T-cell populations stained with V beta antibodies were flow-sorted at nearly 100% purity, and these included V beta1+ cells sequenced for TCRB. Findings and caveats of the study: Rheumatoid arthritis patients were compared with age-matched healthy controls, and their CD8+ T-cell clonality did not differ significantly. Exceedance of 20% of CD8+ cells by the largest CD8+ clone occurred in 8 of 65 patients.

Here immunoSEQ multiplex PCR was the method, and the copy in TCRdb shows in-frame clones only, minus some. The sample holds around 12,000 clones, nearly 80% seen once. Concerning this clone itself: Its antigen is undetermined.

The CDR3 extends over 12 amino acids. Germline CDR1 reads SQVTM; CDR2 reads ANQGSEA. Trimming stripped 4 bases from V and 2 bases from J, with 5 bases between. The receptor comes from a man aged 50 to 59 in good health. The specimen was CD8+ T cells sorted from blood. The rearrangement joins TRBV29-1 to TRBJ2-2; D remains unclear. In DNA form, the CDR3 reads TGCAGCGTTGGCGGCAACACCGGGGAGCTGTTTTTT. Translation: CSVGGNTGELFF.